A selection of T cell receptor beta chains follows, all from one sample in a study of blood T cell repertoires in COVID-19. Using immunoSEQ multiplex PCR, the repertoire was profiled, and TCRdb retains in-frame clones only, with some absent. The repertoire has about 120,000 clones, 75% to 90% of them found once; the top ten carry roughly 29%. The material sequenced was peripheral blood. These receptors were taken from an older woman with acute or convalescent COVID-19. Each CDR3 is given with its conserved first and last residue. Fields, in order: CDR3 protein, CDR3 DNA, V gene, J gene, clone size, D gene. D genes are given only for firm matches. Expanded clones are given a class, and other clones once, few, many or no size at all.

CDR3: CASMPGGPMNTEAFF
DNA: TGTGCCAGTATGCCGGGAGGCCCTATGAACACTGAAGCTTTCTTT
V: TRBV19
J: TRBJ1-1
size: NA
D: NA

CDR3: CASSFFRGSNTGELFF
DNA: TGTGCCAGCAGCTTTTTCCGGGGTTCGAACACCGGGGAGCTGTTTTTT
V: TRBV5-5
J: TRBJ2-2
size: NA
D: NA

CDR3: CASSLRGGRSNTDTQYF
DNA: TGCGCCAGCAGCTTGCGGGGGGGCCGATCTAACACAGATACGCAGTATTTT
V: TRBV5-1
J: TRBJ2-3
size: NA
D: TRBD2

CDR3: CASSYLENYGYTF
DNA: TGTGCCAGCAGTTACTTGGAGAACTATGGCTACACCTTC
V: TRBV12-3/TRBV12-4
J: TRBJ1-2
size: few
D: NA

CDR3: CASSSGLAGGSTDTQYF
DNA: TGCGCCAGCAGCTCAGGACTAGCGGGGGGCTCCACAGATACGCAGTATTTT
V: TRBV5-1
J: TRBJ2-3
size: NA
D: TRBD2

CDR3: CASSDRTGASPLHF
DNA: TGTGCCAGCAGTGACCGAACAGGGGCCTCACCCCTCCACTTT
V: TRBV2
J: TRBJ1-6
size: once
D: TRBD1

CDR3: CASSERPINEKLFF
DNA: TGTGCCAGCAGTGAGAGGCCGATTAATGAAAAACTGTTTTTT
V: TRBV6-1
J: TRBJ1-4
size: NA
D: NA

CDR3: CASSQPGTGAYEQYF
DNA: TGTGCCAGCAGCCAACCTGGGACAGGGGCCTACGAGCAGTACTTC
V: TRBV3-1/TRBV3-2
J: TRBJ2-7
size: once
D: TRBD1

CDR3: CASTPLAGDTDTQYF
DNA: TGTGCCAGCACCCCACTGGCGGGGGACACAGATACGCAGTATTTT
V: TRBV9
J: TRBJ2-3
size: NA
D: TRBD2

CDR3: CASSPRGSNQPQHF
DNA: TGTGCCAGCTCACCACGAGGGTCCAATCAGCCCCAGCATTTT
V: TRBV18
J: TRBJ1-5
size: NA
D: NA

CDR3: CASSPDSSGANVLTF
DNA: TGTGCCAGCAGCCCGGACAGTTCTGGGGCCAACGTCCTGACTTTC
V: TRBV3-1/TRBV3-2
J: TRBJ2-6
size: NA
D: NA

CDR3: CAWSYQGFGEKLFF
DNA: TGTGCCTGGAGTTATCAGGGATTCGGGGAAAAACTGTTTTTT
V: TRBV30
J: TRBJ1-4
size: NA
D: NA

CDR3: CASTLQGSYGYTF
DNA: TGTGCCAGCACTTTGCAGGGATCCTATGGCTACACCTTC
V: TRBV21-1
J: TRBJ1-2
size: NA
D: NA

CDR3: CAWSVGGRQYF
DNA: TGTGCCTGGAGTGTTGGCGGTCGGCAGTACTTC
V: TRBV30
J: TRBJ2-7
size: NA
D: NA

CDR3: CASSDQGEGAFF
DNA: TGTGCCAGCAGCGACCAAGGGGAGGGAGCTTTCTTT
V: TRBV9
J: TRBJ1-1
size: NA
D: NA

CDR3: CASSGPGTGRDEQYF
DNA: TGTGCCAGCAGCGGTCCGGGGACAGGGCGCGACGAGCAGTACTTC
V: TRBV6-5
J: TRBJ2-7
size: NA
D: TRBD1

CDR3: CASSPMIGGASQPQHF
DNA: TGTGCCAGTAGTCCCATGATCGGGGGAGCGAGTCAGCCCCAGCATTTT
V: TRBV19
J: TRBJ1-5
size: NA
D: NA

CDR3: CASSPSEVNTEAFF
DNA: TGTGCCAGCAGCCCCTCGGAGGTGAACACTGAAGCTTTCTTT
V: TRBV3-1/TRBV3-2
J: TRBJ1-1
size: NA
D: NA

CDR3: CASSRVGGANEAFF
DNA: TGTGCCAGCAGCCGCGTCGGGGGGGCTAATGAAGCTTTCTTT
V: TRBV11-3
J: TRBJ1-1
size: NA
D: NA

CDR3: CASSPGTGTNQPQHF
DNA: TGTGCCAGCAGTCCCGGGACAGGGACCAATCAGCCCCAGCATTTT
V: TRBV28
J: TRBJ1-5
size: NA
D: TRBD1

CDR3: CSGGQGAREQYF
DNA: TGCAGCGGCGGACAGGGGGCGAGGGAGCAGTACTTC
V: TRBV29-1
J: TRBJ2-7
size: NA
D: TRBD1

CDR3: CASSQGPGRSTYGYTF
DNA: TGCGCCAGCAGCCAAGGACCAGGGAGGTCCACGTATGGCTACACCTTC
V: TRBV4-1
J: TRBJ1-2
size: NA
D: NA

CDR3: CASTPGLRRTGELFF
DNA: TGTGCCAGCACCCCGGGACTTCGTCGCACCGGGGAGCTGTTTTTT
V: TRBV2
J: TRBJ2-2
size: few
D: NA

CDR3: CATWGDAGELFF
DNA: TGTGCCACCTGGGGGGACGCCGGGGAGCTGTTTTTT
V: TRBV28
J: TRBJ2-2
size: NA
D: NA

CDR3: CASSQGGGENTIYF
DNA: TGTGCCAGCAGCCAAGGGGGCGGCGAAAACACCATATATTTT
V: TRBV3-1/TRBV3-2
J: TRBJ1-3
size: NA
D: NA

CDR3: CASSLSGLSNQPQHF
DNA: TGCGCCAGCAGCTTAAGCGGGTTAAGCAATCAGCCCCAGCATTTT
V: TRBV5-1
J: TRBJ1-5
size: NA
D: NA

CDR3: CASSPTSGGGDEQFF
DNA: TGTGCCAGCAGTCCGACTAGCGGGGGTGGCGATGAGCAGTTCTTC
V: TRBV27
J: TRBJ2-1
size: NA
D: TRBD2

CDR3: CSVEGAGRGNEQFF
DNA: TGCAGCGTTGAGGGGGCAGGGCGGGGGAATGAGCAGTTCTTC
V: TRBV29-1
J: TRBJ2-1
size: NA
D: NA

CDR3: CSARRGSEQFF
DNA: TGCAGTGCTAGAAGGGGTAGTGAGCAGTTCTTC
V: TRBV20-1
J: TRBJ2-1
size: NA
D: NA

CDR3: CASSLSGAYNSPLHF
DNA: TGTGCCAGCTCACTGTCAGGTGCCTATAATTCACCCCTCCACTTT
V: TRBV18
J: TRBJ1-6
size: NA
D: NA

CDR3: CASSTGGQETQYF
DNA: TGTGCCAGCAGCACAGGGGGGCAAGAGACCCAGTACTTC
V: TRBV13
J: TRBJ2-5
size: NA
D: TRBD1

CDR3: CASSESSHGYTF
DNA: TGCGCCAGCAGTGAGTCGTCTCATGGCTACACCTTC
V: TRBV10-2
J: TRBJ1-2
size: NA
D: NA

CDR3: CASSRTIAGAGETQYF
DNA: TGTGCCAGCAGCCGAACGATAGCGGGGGCGGGAGAGACCCAGTACTTC
V: TRBV11-2
J: TRBJ2-5
size: NA
D: TRBD2

CDR3: CASSTDRAGPEAFF
DNA: TGCGCCAGCAGCACCGACAGGGCGGGACCTGAAGCTTTCTTT
V: TRBV5-1
J: TRBJ1-1
size: NA
D: TRBD1

CDR3: CASTGQGRSQPQHF
DNA: TGTGCCAGCACCGGACAGGGCCGAAGTCAGCCCCAGCATTTT
V: TRBV6-6
J: TRBJ1-5
size: NA
D: TRBD1

CDR3: CASRLPSLPLAGGLFF
DNA: TGTGCCAGCAGGCTCCCCTCTCTGCCTCTAGCGGGGGGTCTGTTCTTC
V: TRBV3-1/TRBV3-2
J: TRBJ2-1
size: NA
D: TRBD2

CDR3: CASSQAGTTYGYTF
DNA: TGCGCCAGCAGCCAAGCCGGGACAACCTATGGCTACACCTTC
V: TRBV4-1
J: TRBJ1-2
size: NA
D: NA

CDR3: CAISEVGSYNEQFF
DNA: TGTGCCATCAGCGAAGTCGGTTCCTACAATGAGCAGTTCTTC
V: TRBV10-3
J: TRBJ2-1
size: once
D: NA

CDR3: CASSLTSGKGNEKLFF
DNA: TGTGCCAGCAGCTTGACGTCAGGGAAGGGGAATGAAAAACTGTTTTTT
V: TRBV7-9
J: TRBJ1-4
size: NA
D: NA

CDR3: CSASPNGVDEKLFF
DNA: TGCAGTGCTAGTCCTAACGGGGTAGATGAAAAACTGTTTTTT
V: TRBV20-1
J: TRBJ1-4
size: NA
D: NA

CDR3: CASSSDGGYNSPLHF
DNA: TGCGCCAGCAGCTCGGACGGAGGGTATAATTCACCCCTCCACTTT
V: TRBV5-1
J: TRBJ1-6
size: NA
D: NA

CDR3: CSVGAHESGQGIYEQYF
DNA: TGCAGCGTCGGGGCCCATGAGTCCGGACAGGGCATCTACGAGCAGTACTTC
V: TRBV29-1
J: TRBJ2-7
size: NA
D: TRBD1

CDR3: CATNVGINQPQHF
DNA: TGTGCCACAAACGTCGGGATCAATCAGCCCCAGCATTTT
V: TRBV15
J: TRBJ1-5
size: NA
D: NA

CDR3: CASTFRELAGEQYF
DNA: TGTGCCAGCACGTTCAGGGAACTCGCGGGGGAGCAGTACTTC
V: TRBV2
J: TRBJ2-7
size: NA
D: NA

CDR3: CASSIVGGGETQYF
DNA: TGTGCCAGTAGTATAGTTGGGGGGGGAGAGACCCAGTACTTC
V: TRBV19
J: TRBJ2-5
size: NA
D: TRBD2

CDR3: CASSQTGGALDTQYF
DNA: TGTGCCAGCAGCCAAACAGGGGGCGCTTTGGATACGCAGTATTTT
V: TRBV7-3
J: TRBJ2-3
size: NA
D: TRBD1

CDR3: CASSSDRANTEAFF
DNA: TGTGCCAGCAGCTCTGACAGGGCGAACACTGAAGCTTTCTTT
V: TRBV27
J: TRBJ1-1
size: NA
D: TRBD1

CDR3: CASSQRGGPLYGYTF
DNA: TGTGCCAGCAGTCAGAGGGGGGGCCCCCTCTATGGCTACACCTTC
V: TRBV28
J: TRBJ1-2
size: NA
D: NA

CDR3: CASSIYSVGGYQPQHF
DNA: TGTGCCAGTAGTATTTACTCGGTAGGGGGTTATCAGCCCCAGCATTTT
V: TRBV19
J: TRBJ1-5
size: few
D: NA

CDR3: CGINSRGKLFF
DNA: TGTGGAATCAACTCGCGTGGAAAACTGTTTTTT
V: TRBV28
J: TRBJ1-4
size: NA
D: NA

CDR3: CASSERLTLRTDTQYF
DNA: TGTGCCAGCTCAGAAAGACTAACCCTCCGCACAGATACGCAGTATTTT
V: TRBV18
J: TRBJ2-3
size: once
D: NA

CDR3: CASSLGGLNTGELFF
DNA: TGTGCCAGCAGCTTAGGGGGCCTAAACACCGGGGAGCTGTTTTTT
V: TRBV7-9
J: TRBJ2-2
size: NA
D: NA

CDR3: CASSLRNPGQALYNEQFF
DNA: TGCGCCAGCAGCTTGCGGAACCCGGGACAGGCTCTTTACAATGAGCAGTTCTTC
V: TRBV5-1
J: TRBJ2-1
size: NA
D: TRBD1

CDR3: CASSWNRGSNQPQHF
DNA: TGTGCCAGCAGCTGGAACAGGGGAAGTAATCAGCCCCAGCATTTT
V: TRBV5-8
J: TRBJ1-5
size: few
D: TRBD1

CDR3: CASSFYGNTIYF
DNA: TGTGCCAGCAGTTTCTATGGAAACACCATATATTTT
V: TRBV12-3/TRBV12-4
J: TRBJ1-3
size: NA
D: NA

CDR3: CASSRYAGQGFRLETQYF
DNA: TGTGCCAGCAGCCGGTACGCGGGACAGGGATTTAGGTTGGAGACCCAGTACTTC
V: TRBV3-1/TRBV3-2
J: TRBJ2-5
size: NA
D: TRBD1

CDR3: CASSSGDFRNTEAFF
DNA: TGCGCCAGCAGCTCGGGGGACTTTAGGAACACTGAAGCTTTCTTT
V: TRBV5-1
J: TRBJ1-1
size: NA
D: NA